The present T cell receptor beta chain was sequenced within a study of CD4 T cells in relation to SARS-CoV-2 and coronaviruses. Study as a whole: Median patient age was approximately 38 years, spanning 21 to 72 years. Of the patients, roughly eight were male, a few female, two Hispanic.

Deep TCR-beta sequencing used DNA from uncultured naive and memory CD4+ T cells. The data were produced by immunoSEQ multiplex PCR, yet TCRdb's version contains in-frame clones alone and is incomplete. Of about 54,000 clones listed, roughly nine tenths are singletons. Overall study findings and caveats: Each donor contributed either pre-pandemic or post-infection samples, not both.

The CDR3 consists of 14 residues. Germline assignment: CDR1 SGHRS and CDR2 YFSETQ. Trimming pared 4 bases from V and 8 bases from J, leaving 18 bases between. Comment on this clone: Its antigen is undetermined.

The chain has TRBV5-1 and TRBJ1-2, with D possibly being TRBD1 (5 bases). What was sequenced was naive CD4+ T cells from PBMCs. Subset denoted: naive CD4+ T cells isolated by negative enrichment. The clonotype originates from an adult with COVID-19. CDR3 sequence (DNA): TGCGCCAGCAGCCCCCTGGGGGACGTCGGGGGCTACACCTTC. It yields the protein CASSPLGDVGGYTF.